Sequencing of this TCR beta chain was carried out in a study of T cells in localized non-small cell lung cancer (dated by TCRdb to 2018 to 2020). For the study in its entirety: Comparing tumors with uninvolved tumor-adjacent lungs, the study looked at the T cell repertoires of a few hundred patients with early-stage NSCLC. Of the NSCLC patients, around 130 were male and 107 were female, and the mean age was around 70 years. The cohort consisted of about 240 treatment-naive NSCLC patients whose localized lung tumors had been resected. Beyond this particular receptor, the publication reports: Longer overall survival was associated with higher T cell density in blood, whereas shorter survival was associated with higher clonality in adjacent lung. Uninvolved tumor-adjacent lung showed the highest T cell clonality, higher than tumor, which suggests more focused antigenic responses in the adjacent lung. Of the top 100 tumor clones, a median of 57 were detected in paired uninvolved adjacent lung; approximately 28 were also among that lung's top 100. Because the study design was exploratory, TCR variables were selected using unadjusted p-values without false-discovery rate correction. Because multi-region sequencing of the tumors was not done, intratumor heterogeneity could not be ruled out.

Via the germline V gene, CDR1 is SGHAT and CDR2 FQNNGV. The CDR3 goes from the cysteine to the phenylalanine over 14 residues. Only the CDR3 DNA is retained, 42 bases long and in frame from the first base. Between the V and J ends, shortened by 0 bases and 7 bases respectively, the junction contains 12 bases. In this sample, this clone turned up once. Its antigen is currently not known. The record has no base qualities; no much larger clone is one base away. At diagnosis, tumor, uninvolved tumor-adjacent lung and peripheral blood were collected and then preserved as a mix of FFPE and fresh-frozen material. For TCR repertoire profiling, blood samples were analyzed as peripheral blood mononuclear cells. TCR beta CDR3 regions were sequenced from DNA using the immunoSEQ Assay. Turning to the authors' computational methods: T cell density was computed as TCR beta template counts normalized to usable DNA estimated by amplifying housekeeping genes. Richness was estimated with the preseqR package, extrapolating to 400,000 templates for PBMC samples and 120,000 templates for tissue samples. Clonality was defined as one minus Pielou's evenness. To identify tissue-enriched TCRs, differential abundance testing was run on productive amino-acid clonotypes with a minimum total count of 5 and an alpha of 0.1. The Jaccard Index and the Morisita Overlap Index were used to measure repertoire overlap between compartments. GLIPH grouped TCR beta CDR3s together with public tetramer-defined viral CDR3s, and a viral motif had to include at least three viral sequences and also show V-gene enrichment. TCRdb stores this immuneACCESS table with in-frame sequences only. Part of the clones is absent; in the studies checked, under half of the shortfall reflects unresolved V genes, and no reason is known for the rest. Clone size and the V and J calls come from that table; the DNA yielded D and trimming. The sample table shows tens of thousands of clones, and about nine tenths are seen once. The ten largest clones take up approximately 15% of the sample.

The sequencing here drew on peripheral blood, taken before any cancer treatment. Recombination connected TRBV11-2 to TRBJ1-2; a tentative D match to TRBD1 spans 6 bases. This TCR was sampled from a man aged 40-75 years with stage I squamous cell lung carcinoma. The DNA is as follows: TGTGCCAGCAGCTTAGAATTGGCAGGGGTTGGCTACACCTTC. This sequence encodes CASSLELAGVGYTF.